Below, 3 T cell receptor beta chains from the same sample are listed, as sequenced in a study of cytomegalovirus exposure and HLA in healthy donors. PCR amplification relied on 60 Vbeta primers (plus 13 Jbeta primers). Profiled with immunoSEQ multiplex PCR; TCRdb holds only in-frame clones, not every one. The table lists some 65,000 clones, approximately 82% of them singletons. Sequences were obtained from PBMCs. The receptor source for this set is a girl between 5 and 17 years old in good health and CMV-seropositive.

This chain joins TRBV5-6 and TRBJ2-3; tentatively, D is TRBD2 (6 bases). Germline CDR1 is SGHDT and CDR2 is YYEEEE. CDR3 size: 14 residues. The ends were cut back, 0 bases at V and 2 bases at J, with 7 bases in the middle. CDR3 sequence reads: CASSLGTITDTQYF. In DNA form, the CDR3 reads TGTGCCAGCAGCTTGGGGACTATCACAGATACGCAGTATTTT.

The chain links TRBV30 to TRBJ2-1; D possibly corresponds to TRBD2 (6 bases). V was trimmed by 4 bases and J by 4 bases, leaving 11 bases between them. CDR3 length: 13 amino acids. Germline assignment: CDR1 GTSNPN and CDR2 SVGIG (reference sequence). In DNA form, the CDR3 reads TGTGCCTGGACCGGGACTGGGTACAATGAGCAGTTCTTC. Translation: CAWTGTGYNEQFF. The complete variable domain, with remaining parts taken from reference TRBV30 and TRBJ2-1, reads SQTIHQWPATLVQPVGSPLSLECTVEGTSNPNLYWYRQAAGRGLQLLFYSVGIGQISSEVPQNLSASRPQDRQFILSSKKLLLSDSGFYLCAWTGTGYNEQFFGPGTRLTVL.

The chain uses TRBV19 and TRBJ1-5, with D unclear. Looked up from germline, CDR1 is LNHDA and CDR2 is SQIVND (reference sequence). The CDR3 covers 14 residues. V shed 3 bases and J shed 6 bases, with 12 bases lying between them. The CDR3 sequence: CASSMVRRTQPQHF. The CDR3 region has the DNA TGTGCCAGTAGTATGGTCCGGAGGACTCAGCCCCAGCATTTT.